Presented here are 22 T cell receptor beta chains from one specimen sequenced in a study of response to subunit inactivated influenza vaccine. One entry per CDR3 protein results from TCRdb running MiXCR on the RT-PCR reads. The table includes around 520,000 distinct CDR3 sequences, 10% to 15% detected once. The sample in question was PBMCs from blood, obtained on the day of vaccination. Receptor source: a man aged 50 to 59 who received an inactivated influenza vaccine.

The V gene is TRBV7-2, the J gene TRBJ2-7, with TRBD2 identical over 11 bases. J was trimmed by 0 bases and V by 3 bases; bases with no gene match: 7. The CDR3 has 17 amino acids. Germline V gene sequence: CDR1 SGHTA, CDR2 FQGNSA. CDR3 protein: CASSFPGLADSSYEQYF. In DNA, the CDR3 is TGTGCCAGCAGCTTTCCGGGACTAGCGGATAGCTCCTACGAGCAGTACTTC.

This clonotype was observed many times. The CDR3, as DNA: TGTGCCAGCAGTCAGTACGCAGGGGGTTACGAGCAGTACTTC. Protein: CASSQYAGGYEQYF. The chain uses TRBV12-3 or TRBV12-4 and TRBJ2-7; 7 nucleotides match TRBD1. This CDR3 is 14 amino acids long. The J segment lost 4 bases and the V segment lost 5 bases, leaving 8 bases of the junction unmatched.

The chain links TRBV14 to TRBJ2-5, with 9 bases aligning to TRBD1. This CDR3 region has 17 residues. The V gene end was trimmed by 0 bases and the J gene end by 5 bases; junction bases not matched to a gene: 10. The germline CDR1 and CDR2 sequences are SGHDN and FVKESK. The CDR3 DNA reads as TGTGCCAGCAGCCAAGAGGGACAGGGTAGGCTGTGGGAGACCCAGTACTTC. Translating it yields CASSQEGQGRLWETQYF.

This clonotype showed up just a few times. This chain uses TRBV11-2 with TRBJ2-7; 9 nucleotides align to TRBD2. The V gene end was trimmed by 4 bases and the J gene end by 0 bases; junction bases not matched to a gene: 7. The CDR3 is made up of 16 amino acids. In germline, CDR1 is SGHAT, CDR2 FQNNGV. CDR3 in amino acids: CASSSLAGSPSYEQYF. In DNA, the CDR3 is TGTGCCAGCAGCTCCCTAGCGGGGAGCCCCTCCTACGAGCAGTACTTC.

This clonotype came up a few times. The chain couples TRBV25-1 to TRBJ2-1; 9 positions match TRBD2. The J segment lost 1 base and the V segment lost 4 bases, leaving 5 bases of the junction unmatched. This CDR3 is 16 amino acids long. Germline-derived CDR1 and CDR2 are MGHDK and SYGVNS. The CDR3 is CASSGVAGESYNEQFF. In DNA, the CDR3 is TGTGCCAGCAGTGGGGTAGCGGGAGAGTCCTACAATGAGCAGTTCTTC.

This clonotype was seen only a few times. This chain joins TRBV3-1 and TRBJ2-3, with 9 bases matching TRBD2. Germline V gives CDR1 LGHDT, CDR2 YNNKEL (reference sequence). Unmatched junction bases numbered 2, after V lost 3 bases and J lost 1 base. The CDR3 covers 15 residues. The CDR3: CASSQWTSGTDTQYF. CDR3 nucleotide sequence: TGTGCCAGCAGCCAGTGGACTAGCGGCACAGATACGCAGTATTTT.

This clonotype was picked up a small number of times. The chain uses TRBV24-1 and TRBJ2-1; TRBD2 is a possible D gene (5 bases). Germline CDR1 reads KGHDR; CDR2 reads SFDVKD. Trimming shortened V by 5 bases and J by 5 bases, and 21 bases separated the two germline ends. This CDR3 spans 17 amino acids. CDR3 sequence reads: CATSASFWGAKDNEQFF. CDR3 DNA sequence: TGTGCCACCAGTGCCTCTTTTTGGGGAGCCAAGGACAATGAGCAGTTCTTC.

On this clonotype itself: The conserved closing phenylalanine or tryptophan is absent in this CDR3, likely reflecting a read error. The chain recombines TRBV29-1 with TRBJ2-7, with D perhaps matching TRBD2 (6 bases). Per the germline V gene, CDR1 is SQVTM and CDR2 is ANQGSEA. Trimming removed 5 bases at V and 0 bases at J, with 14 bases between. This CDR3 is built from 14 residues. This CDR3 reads CSVFPWGGSYEQYI. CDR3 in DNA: TGCAGCGTTTTTCCCTGGGGAGGCTCCTACGAGCAGTACATC.

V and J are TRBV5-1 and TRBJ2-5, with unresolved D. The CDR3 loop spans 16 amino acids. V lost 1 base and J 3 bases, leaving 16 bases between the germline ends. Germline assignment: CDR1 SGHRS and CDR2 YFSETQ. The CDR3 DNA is TGCGCCAGCAGCTTGTATGGCGGAAGGCTGGAAGAGACCCAGTACTTC. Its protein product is CASSLYGGRLEETQYF.

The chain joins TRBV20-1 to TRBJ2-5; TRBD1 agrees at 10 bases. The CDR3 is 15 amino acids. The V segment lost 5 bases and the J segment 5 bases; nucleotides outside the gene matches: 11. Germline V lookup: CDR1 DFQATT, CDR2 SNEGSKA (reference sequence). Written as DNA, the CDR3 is TGCAGTGCTCGACGGACAGGGGGGTTACGGGAGACCCAGTACTTC. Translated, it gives CSARRTGGLRETQYF.

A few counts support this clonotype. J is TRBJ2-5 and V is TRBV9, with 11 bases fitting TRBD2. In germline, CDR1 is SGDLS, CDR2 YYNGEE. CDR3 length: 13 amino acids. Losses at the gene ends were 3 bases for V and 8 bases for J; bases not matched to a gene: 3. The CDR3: CASSDGLAGTQYF. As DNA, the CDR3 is TGTGCCAGCAGCGACGGACTAGCGGGTACCCAGTACTTC.

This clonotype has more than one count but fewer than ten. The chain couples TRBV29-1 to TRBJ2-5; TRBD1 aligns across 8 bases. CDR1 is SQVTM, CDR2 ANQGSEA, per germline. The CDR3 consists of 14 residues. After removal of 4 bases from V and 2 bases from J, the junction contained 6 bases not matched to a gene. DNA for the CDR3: TGCAGCGTTGGGACAGGGACGGTACAAGAGACCCAGTACTTC. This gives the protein CSVGTGTVQETQYF. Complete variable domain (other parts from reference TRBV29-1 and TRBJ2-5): SAVISQKPSRDICQRGTSLTIQCQVDSQVTMMFWYRQQPGQSLTLIATANQGSEATYESGFVIDKFPISRPNLTFSTLTVSNMSPEDSSIYLCSVGTGTVQETQYFGPGTRLLVL.

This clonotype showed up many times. The CDR3 nucleotides are TGTGCCAGCAGTTACGGGCGGGGCCGCTCCTACGAGCAGTACTTC. Translating it yields CASSYGRGRSYEQYF. V gene TRBV6-2 or TRBV6-3 combines with J gene TRBJ2-7, with D possibly matching TRBD2 (6 bases). The CDR3 extends over 15 amino acids. Trimming cost V 2 bases and J 0 bases, with 11 bases left between them. Germline V gene data show CDR1 as MNHEY and CDR2 as SVGEGT.

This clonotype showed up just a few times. CDR3 sequence reads: CASSRQNRATTNEKLFF. As DNA, the CDR3 is TGCGCCAGCAGCCGCCAGAATCGGGCTACAACTAATGAAAAACTGTTTTTT. The chain joins TRBV4-3 to TRBJ1-4; D uncertain. V was cut by 4 bases and J by 0 bases, with 15 bases left in between. Germline V lookup: CDR1 LGHNA, CDR2 YSLEER. The CDR3 is 17 residues long.

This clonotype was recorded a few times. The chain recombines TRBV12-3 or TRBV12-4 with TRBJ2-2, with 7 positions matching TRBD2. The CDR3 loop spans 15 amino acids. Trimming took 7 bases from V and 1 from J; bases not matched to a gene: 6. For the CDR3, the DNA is TGTGCCAGCACCTTGGGGGGGAGGAACACCGGGGAGCTGTTTTTT. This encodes CASTLGGRNTGELFF.

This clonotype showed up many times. This CDR3 reads CATATPDTQYF. CDR3 DNA: TGTGCCACTGCCACGCCAGATACGCAGTATTTT. V gene TRBV12-3 or TRBV12-4 combines with J gene TRBJ2-3; D unclear. The ends were cut back, 10 bases at V and 4 bases at J, with 9 bases in the middle. The CDR3 covers 11 residues.

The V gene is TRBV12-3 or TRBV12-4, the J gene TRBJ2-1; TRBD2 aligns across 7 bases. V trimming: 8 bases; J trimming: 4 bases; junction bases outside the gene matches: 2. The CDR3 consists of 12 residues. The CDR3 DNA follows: TGTGCCAGCGGGGGGGGGTACAATGAGCAGTTCTTC. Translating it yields CASGGGYNEQFF.

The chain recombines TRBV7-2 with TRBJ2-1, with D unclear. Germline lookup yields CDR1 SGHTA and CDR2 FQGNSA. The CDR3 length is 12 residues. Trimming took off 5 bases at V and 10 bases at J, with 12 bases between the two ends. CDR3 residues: CASSPGVGEQFF. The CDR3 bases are TGTGCCAGCAGCCCGGGTGTAGGCGAGCAGTTCTTC.

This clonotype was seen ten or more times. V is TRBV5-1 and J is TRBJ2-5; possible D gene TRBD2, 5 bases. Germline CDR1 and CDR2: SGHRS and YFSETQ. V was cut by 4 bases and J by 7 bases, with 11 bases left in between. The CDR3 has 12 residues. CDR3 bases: TGCGCCAGCAGCGGGGAGAAGGGGACCCAGTACTTC. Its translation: CASSGEKGTQYF.

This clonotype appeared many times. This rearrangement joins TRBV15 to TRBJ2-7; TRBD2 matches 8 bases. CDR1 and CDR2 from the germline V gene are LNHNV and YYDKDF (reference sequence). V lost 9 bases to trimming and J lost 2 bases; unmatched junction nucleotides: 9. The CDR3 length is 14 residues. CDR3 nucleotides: TGTGCCACTTCCCAGGTAGCGGGACCCTACGAGCAGTACTTC. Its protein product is CATSQVAGPYEQYF.

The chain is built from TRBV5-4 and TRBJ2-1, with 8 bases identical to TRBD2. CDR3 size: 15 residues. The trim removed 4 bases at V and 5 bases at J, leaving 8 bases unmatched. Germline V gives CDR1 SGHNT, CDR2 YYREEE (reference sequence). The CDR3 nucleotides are TGTGCCAGCAGCCCGGGACTAGTCCTAAACAATGAGCAGTTCTTC. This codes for CASSPGLVLNNEQFF.

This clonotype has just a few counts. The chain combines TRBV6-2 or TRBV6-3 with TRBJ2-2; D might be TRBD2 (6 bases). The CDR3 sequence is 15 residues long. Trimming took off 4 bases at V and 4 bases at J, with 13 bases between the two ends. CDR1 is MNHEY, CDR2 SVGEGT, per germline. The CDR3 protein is CASSFTGLGTGELFF. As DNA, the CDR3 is TGTGCCAGCAGTTTTACGGGACTTGGCACCGGGGAGCTGTTTTTT.